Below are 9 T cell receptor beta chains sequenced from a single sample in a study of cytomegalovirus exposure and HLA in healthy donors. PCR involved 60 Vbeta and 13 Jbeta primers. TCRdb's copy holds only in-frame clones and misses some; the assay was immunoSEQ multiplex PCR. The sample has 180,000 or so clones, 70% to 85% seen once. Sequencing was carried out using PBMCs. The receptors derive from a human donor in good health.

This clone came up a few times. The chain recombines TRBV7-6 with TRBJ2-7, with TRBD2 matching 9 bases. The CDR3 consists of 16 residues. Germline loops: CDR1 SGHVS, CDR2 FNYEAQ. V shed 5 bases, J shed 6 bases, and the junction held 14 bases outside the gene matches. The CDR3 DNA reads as TGTGCCAGCAGCCCGTGGAGAGGCGGGGGGGCCGTCGAGCAGTACTTC. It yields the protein CASSPWRGGGAVEQYF.

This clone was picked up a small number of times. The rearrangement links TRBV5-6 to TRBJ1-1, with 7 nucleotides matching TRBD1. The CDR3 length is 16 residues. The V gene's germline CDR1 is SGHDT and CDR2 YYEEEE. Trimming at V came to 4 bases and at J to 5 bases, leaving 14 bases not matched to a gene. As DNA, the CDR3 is TGTGCCAGCAGCAGGGGGACAGATTTTTTTGGAACTGAAGCTTTCTTT. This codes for CASSRGTDFFGTEAFF.

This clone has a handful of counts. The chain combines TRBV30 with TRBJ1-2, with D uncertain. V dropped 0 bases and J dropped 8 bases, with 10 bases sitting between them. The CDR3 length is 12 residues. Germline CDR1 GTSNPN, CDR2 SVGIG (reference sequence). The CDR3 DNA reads TGTGCCTGGAGTGTTGTCCGGAGGGGCTACACCTTC. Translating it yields CAWSVVRRGYTF.

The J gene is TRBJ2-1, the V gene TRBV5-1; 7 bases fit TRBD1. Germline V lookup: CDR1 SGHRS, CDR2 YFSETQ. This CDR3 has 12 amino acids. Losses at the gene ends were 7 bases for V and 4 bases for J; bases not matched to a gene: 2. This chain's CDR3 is CASGQEYNEQFF. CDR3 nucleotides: TGCGCCAGCGGACAGGAATACAATGAGCAGTTCTTC. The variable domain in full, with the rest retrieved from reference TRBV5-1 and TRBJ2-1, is KAGVTQTPRYLIKTRGQQVTLSCSPISGHRSVSWYQQTPGQGLQFLFEYFSETQRNKGNFPGRFSGRQFSNSRSEMNVSTLELGDSALYLCASGQEYNEQFFGPGTRLTVL.

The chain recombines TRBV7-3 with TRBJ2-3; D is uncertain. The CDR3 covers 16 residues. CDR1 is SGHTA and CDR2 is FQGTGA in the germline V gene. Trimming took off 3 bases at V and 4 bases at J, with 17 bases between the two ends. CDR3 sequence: CASSFSSGGFADTQYF. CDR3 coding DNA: TGTGCCAGCAGCTTCTCTTCAGGTGGTTTCGCAGATACGCAGTATTTT.

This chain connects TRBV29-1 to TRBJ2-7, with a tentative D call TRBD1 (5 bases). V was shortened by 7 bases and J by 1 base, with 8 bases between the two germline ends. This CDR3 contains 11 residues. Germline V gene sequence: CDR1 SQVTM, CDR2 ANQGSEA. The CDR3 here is CSARQSYEQYF. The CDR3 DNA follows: TGCAGCGCCCGACAGTCCTACGAGCAGTACTTC.

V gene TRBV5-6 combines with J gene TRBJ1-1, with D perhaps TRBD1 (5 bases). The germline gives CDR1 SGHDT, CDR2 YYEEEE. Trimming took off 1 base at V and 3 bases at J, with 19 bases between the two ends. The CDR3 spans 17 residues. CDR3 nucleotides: TGTGCCAGCAGCTTGTTCGCTGGAGCAGGGTATTACACTGAAGCTTTCTTT. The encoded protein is CASSLFAGAGYYTEAFF.

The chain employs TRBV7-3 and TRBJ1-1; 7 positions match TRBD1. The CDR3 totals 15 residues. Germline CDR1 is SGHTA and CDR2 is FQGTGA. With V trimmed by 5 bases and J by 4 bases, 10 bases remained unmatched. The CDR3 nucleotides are TGTGCCAGCAGCATGCGACAGGGAGCGGGCACTGAAGCTTTCTTT. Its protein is CASSMRQGAGTEAFF.

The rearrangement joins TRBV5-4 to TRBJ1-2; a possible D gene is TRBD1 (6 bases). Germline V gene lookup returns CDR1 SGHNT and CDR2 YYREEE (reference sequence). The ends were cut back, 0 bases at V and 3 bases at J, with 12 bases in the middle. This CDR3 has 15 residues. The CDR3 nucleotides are TGTGCCAGCAGCTTGGCCCTGGACAGCTACTATGGCTACACCTTC. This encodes CASSLALDSYYGYTF.